This T cell receptor beta chain is from a study of blood T cell repertoires in COVID-19. Study-level information: Collection of acute and convalescent COVID-19 samples took place in the United States, Italy and Spain. PBMCs, B-cell-depleted T cells, or T cells were the source of the cDNA or gDNA that made up the material.

Authors' methods: Quantification of nucleated cells was approximated via reference gene primer amplification. Profiling relied on immunoSEQ multiplex PCR, and the TCRdb table lists in-frame clones only, not all of them. That table is the source of V, J and clone size, and D and trimming were worked out from the DNA. The sample contains more than 300,000 clones, about 90% of which appear only once. This CDR3 has 16 amino acids. Germline loops: CDR1 MDHEN, CDR2 SYDVKM. V was pared by 4 bases and J by 0 bases, with 10 bases between. This receptor was taken from a woman in her twenties or thirties with COVID-19, enrolled during active disease. The source material was peripheral blood. V is TRBV28 and J is TRBJ1-6, with a weak D call TRBD1 (6 bases). The CDR3 here is CASSWKQGSYNSPLHF. CDR3 bases: TGTGCCAGCAGTTGGAAACAGGGCTCCTATAATTCACCCCTCCACTTT.